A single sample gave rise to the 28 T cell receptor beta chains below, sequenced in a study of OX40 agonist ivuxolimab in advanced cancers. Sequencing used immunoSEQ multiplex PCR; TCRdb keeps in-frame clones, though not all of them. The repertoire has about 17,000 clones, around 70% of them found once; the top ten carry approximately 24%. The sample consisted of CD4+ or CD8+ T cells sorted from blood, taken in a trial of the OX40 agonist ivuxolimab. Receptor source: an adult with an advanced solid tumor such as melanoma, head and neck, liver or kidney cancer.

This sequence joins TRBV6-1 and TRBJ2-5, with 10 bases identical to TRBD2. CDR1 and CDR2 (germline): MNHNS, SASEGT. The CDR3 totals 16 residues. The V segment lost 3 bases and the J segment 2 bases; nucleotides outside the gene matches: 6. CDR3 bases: TGTGCCAGCAGTGAGGAGTTAGCGGGGGGACAAGAGACCCAGTACTTC. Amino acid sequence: CASSEELAGGQETQYF.

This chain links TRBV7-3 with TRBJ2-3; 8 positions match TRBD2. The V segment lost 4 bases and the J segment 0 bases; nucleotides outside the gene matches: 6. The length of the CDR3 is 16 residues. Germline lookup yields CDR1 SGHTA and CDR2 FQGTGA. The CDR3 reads CASSWSGGRSTDTQYF. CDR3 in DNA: TGTGCCAGCAGCTGGAGCGGGGGCCGTAGCACAGATACGCAGTATTTT. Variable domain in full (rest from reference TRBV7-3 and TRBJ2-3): GAGVSQTPSNKVTEKGKYVELRCDPISGHTALYWYRQSLGQGPEFLIYFQGTGAADDSGLPNDRFFAVRPEGSVSTLKIQRTERGDSAVYLCASSWSGGRSTDTQYFGPGTRLTVL.

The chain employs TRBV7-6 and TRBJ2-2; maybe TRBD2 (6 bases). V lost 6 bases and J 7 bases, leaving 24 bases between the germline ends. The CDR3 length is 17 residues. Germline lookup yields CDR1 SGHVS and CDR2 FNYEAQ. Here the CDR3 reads CASSRLFQEGGHGELFF. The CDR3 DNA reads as TGTGCCAGCAGTCGATTATTCCAGGAGGGAGGTCACGGGGAGCTGTTTTTT.

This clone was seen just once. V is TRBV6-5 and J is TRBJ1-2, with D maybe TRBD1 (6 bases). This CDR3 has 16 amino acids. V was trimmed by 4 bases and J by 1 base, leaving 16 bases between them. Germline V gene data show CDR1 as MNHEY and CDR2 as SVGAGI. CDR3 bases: TGTGCCAGCAGTTCGGGGACATCAACCCTTAACTATGGCTACACCTTC. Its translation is CASSSGTSTLNYGYTF.

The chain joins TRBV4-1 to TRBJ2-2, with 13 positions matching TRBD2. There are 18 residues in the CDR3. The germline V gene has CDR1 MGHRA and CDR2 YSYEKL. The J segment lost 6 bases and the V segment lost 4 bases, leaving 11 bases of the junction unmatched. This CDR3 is CASSPYLLAGGLAGELFF. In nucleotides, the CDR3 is TGCGCCAGCAGCCCTTACTTACTAGCGGGGGGGCTTGCCGGGGAGCTGTTTTTT.

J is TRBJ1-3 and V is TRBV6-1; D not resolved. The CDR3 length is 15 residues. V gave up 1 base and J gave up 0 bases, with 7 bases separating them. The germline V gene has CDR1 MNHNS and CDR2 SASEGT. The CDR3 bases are TGTGCCAGCAGTGAAGGCGGAGGCTCTGGAAACACCATATATTTT. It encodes CASSEGGGSGNTIYF.

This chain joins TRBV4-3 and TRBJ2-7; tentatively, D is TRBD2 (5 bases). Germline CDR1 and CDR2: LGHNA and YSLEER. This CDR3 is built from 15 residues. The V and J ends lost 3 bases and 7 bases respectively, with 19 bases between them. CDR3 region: CASSHLLDSFEEQYF. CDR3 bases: TGCGCCAGCAGCCATCTTTTGGACTCCTTTGAAGAGCAGTACTTC.

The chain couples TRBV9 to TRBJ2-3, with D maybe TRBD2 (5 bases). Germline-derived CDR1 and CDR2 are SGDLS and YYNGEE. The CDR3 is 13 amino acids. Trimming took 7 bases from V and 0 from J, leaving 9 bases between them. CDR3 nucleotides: TGTGCCAGCCGAGGAGGAAGCACAGATACGCAGTATTTT. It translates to CASRGGSTDTQYF.

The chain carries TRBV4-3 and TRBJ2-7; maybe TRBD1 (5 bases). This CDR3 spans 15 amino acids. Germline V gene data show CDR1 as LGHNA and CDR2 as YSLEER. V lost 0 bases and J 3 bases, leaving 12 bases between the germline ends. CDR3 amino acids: CASSQDRAGIYEQYF. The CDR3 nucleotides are TGCGCCAGCAGCCAAGATAGGGCAGGGATCTACGAGCAGTACTTC.

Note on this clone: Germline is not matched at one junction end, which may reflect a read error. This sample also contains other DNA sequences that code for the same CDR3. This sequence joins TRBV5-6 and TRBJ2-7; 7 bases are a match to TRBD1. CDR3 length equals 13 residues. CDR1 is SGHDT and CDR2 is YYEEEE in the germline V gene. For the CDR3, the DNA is TGTGCCAGCAGCTCCCAGGGGGACAACGAGCAGTATTTC. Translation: CASSSQGDNEQYF.

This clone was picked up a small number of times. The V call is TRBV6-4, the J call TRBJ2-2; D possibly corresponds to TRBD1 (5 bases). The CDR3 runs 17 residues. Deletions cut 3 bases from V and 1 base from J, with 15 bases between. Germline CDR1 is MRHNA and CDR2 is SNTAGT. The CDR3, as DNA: TGTGCCAGCAGTGAGCAGGGCAGCCCATTGAACACCGGGGAGCTGTTTTTT. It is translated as CASSEQGSPLNTGELFF.

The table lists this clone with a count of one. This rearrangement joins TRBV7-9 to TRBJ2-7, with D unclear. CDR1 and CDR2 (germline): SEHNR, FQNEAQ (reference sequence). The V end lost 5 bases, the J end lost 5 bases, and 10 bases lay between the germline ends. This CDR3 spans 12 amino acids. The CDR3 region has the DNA TGTGCCAGCAGCGTTGGTCGGGACGAGCAGTACTTC. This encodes CASSVGRDEQYF.

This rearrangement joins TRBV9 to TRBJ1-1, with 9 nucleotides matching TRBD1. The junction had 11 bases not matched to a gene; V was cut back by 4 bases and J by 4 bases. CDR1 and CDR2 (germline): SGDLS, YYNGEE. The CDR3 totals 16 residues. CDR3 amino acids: CASSPGTGPTGTEAFF. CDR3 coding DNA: TGTGCCAGCAGCCCCGGGACAGGGCCCACGGGCACTGAAGCTTTCTTT. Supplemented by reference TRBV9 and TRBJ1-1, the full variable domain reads DSGVTQTPKHLITATGQRVTLRCSPRSGDLSVYWYQQSLDQGLQFLIQYYNGEERAKGNILERFSAQQFPDLHSELNLSSLELGDSALYFCASSPGTGPTGTEAFFGQGTRLTVV.

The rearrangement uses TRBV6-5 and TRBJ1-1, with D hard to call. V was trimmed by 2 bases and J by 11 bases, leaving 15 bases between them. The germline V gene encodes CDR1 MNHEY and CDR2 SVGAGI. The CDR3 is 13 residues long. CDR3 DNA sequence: TGTGCCAGCAGTTACACCTTTCTCACGGGGGCTTTCTTT. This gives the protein CASSYTFLTGAFF.

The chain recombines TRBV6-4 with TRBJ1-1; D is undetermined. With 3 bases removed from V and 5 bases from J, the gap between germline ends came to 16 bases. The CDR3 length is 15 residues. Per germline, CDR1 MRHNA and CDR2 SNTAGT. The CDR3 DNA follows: TGTGCCAGCAGTGAGTTTCCGTCGGAAGTGACTGAAGCTTTCTTT. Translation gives CASSEFPSEVTEAFF.

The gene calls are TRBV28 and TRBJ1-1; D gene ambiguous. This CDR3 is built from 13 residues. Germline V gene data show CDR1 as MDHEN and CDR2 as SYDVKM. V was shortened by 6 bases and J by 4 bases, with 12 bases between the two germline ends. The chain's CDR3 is CASRFEAGTEAFF. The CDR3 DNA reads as TGTGCCAGCAGATTCGAGGCGGGCACTGAAGCTTTCTTT.

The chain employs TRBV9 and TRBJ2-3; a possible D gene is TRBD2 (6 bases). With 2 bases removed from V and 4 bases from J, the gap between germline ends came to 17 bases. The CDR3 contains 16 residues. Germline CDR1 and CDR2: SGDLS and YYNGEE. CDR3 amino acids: CASSVGRLAIPDTQYF. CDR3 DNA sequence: TGTGCCAGCAGCGTGGGGCGTCTAGCGATCCCAGATACGCAGTATTTT. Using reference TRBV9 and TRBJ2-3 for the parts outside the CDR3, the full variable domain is DSGVTQTPKHLITATGQRVTLRCSPRSGDLSVYWYQQSLDQGLQFLIQYYNGEERAKGNILERFSAQQFPDLHSELNLSSLELGDSALYFCASSVGRLAIPDTQYFGPGTRLTVL.

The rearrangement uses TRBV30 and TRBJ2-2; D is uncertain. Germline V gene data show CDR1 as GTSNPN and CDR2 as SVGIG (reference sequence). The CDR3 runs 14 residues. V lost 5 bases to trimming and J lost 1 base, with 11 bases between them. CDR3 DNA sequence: TGTGCCTGGGAGAGGTCCCTGAACACCGGGGAGCTGTTTTTT. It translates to CAWERSLNTGELFF. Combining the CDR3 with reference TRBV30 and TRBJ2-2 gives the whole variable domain SQTIHQWPATLVQPVGSPLSLECTVEGTSNPNLYWYRQAAGRGLQLLFYSVGIGQISSEVPQNLSASRPQDRQFILSSKKLLLSDSGFYLCAWERSLNTGELFFGEGSRLTVL.

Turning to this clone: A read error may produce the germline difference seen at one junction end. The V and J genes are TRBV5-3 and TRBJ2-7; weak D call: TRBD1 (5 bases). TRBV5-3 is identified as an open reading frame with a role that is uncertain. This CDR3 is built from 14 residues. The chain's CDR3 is CASSLEGDSYEQYF. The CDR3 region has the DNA TGTGCCAGCAGCTTGGAAGGGGACTCCTACGAGCAGTACTTC.

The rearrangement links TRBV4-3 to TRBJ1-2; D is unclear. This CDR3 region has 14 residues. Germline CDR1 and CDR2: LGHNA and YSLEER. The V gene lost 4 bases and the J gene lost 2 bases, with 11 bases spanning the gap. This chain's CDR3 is CASSLTEENYGYTF. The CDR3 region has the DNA TGCGCCAGCAGCCTTACGGAGGAAAACTATGGCTACACCTTC.

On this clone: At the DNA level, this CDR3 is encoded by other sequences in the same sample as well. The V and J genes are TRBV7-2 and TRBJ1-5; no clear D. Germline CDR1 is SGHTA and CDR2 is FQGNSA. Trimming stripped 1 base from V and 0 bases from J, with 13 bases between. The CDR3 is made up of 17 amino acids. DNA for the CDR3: TGTGCCAGCAGCTTAGGACTTGACCGGGATAGCAATCAGCCCCAGCATTTT. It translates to CASSLGLDRDSNQPQHF.

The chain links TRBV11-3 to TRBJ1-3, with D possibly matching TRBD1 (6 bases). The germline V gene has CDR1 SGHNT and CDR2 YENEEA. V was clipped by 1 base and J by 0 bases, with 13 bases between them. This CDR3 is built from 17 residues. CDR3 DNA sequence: TGTGCCAGCAGCTTAGTGGCAGGGGACTACTCTGGAAACACCATATATTTT. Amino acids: CASSLVAGDYSGNTIYF.

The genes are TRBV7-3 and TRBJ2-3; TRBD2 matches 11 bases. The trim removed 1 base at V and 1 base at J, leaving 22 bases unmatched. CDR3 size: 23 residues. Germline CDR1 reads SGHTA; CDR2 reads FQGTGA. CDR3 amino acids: CASSLIGTSGLSLFIRGTDTQYF. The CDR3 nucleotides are TGTGCCAGCAGCTTAATCGGGACTAGCGGATTGTCCTTATTCATAAGAGGCACAGATACGCAGTATTTT.

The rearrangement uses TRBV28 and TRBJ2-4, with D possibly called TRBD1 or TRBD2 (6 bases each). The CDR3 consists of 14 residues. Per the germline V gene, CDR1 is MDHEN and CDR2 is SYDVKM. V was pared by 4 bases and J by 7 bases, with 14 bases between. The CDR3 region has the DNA TGTGCCAGCAGTTCGTACAGGGAGGAGAACATTCAGTACTTC. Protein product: CASSSYREENIQYF.

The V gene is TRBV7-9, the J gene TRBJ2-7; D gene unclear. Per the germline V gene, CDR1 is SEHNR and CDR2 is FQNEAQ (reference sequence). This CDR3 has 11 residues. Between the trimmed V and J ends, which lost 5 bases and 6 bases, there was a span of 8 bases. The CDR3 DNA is TGTGCCAGCAGCCCGATATCCGAGCAGTACTTC. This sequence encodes CASSPISEQYF.

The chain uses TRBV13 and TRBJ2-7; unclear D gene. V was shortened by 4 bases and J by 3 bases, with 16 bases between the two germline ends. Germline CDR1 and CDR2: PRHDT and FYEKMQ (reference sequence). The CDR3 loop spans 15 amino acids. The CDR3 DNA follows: TGTGCCAGCAGCTCTCAGGACGGGCTCGGCTACGAGCAGTACTTC. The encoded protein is CASSSQDGLGYEQYF.

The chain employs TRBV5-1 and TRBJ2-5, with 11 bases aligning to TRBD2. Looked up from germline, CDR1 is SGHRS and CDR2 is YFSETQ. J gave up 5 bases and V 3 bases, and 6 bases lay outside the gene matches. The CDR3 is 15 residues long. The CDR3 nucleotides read TGCGCCAGCAGCTCGACTAGCGGGGAGGGGGAGACCCAGTACTTC. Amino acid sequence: CASSSTSGEGETQYF.

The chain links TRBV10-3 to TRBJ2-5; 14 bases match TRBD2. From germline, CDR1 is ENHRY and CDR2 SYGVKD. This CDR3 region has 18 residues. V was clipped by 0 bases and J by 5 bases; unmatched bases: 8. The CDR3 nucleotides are TGTGCCATCAGTGAGTCAAGGACTAGCGGGGGGAAGAGTGAGACCCAGTACTTC. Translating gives CAISESRTSGGKSETQYF.